These T cell receptor beta chains were read from a single sample in a study of beta chain features in type 1 diabetes. The method was immunoSEQ multiplex PCR; TCRdb's version includes in-frame clones alone and lacks a portion of them. The repertoire holds fewer than 900,000 clones, with 17% as singletons. Material for sequencing was naive CD4+ T cells from blood. Every receptor here comes from a woman in her late teens or twenties in good health. Each CDR3 is given with its conserved first and last residue.

V	J	CDR3
TRBV15	TRBJ2-2	CATSSGLGVNTGELFF
TRBV28	TRBJ1-2	CASRVDGYYGYTF
TRBV6-5	TRBJ1-1	CASSYSYSGFEAFF
TRBV18	TRBJ2-1	CASSPTGLSYNEQFF
TRBV5-8	TRBJ2-3	CASSLTSGNWMDTQYF
TRBV5-1	TRBJ2-7	CASQGLAGTYEQYF
TRBV7-2	TRBJ1-1	CASSLRRLTEAFF
TRBV11-2	TRBJ2-7	CASSLVRGRPYEQYF
TRBV7-8	TRBJ2-1	CASSLAAVGTPPYNEQFF
TRBV5-1	TRBJ2-2	CASSLSTGAYTGELFF
TRBV2	TRBJ2-7	CASSPPLGRSTEQYF
TRBV20-1	TRBJ2-1	CSASDPFLQFF
TRBV27	TRBJ2-3	CASSTGPRPVTQYF
TRBV9	TRBJ2-1	CASSPRLAGGEQFF